This TCR beta chain comes out of a study of CD8+ T cells in alopecia areata. In the study overall: A regimen of oral tofacitinib, 5 to 10 mg twice daily, was given to treated patients.

Trimming shortened V by 0 bases and J by 3 bases, and 10 bases separated the two germline ends. The germline V gene has CDR1 SGDLS and CDR2 YYNGEE. The CDR3 covers 15 residues. cDNA serving as the sequencing template came from extracted, reverse transcribed RNA. Repertoires were generated with immunoSEQ multiplex PCR, while TCRdb's copy carries only in-frame clones and drops some. The sample has around 10,000 clones, roughly three fifths seen once; the top ten hold approximately 8.1%. This clone was detected a few times. Antigen specificity is unknown. The study's findings and limits: In scalp samples, resident alphabeta T cells of normal skin are also sequenced. Lesional tissue from the scalp (especially in alopecia totalis/universalis) showed higher clonality than normal scalp.

Those with alopecia areata gave lesional scalp punch biopsies and peripheral blood. The receptor comes from a human donor with alopecia areata. The sequencing used skin, collected at week 0. V usage is TRBV9 and J usage is TRBJ1-5; D is unresolved. CDR3 loop: CASSVGAVINQPQHF. DNA of the CDR3: TGTGCCAGCAGCGTAGGAGCAGTAATCAATCAGCCCCAGCATTTT.